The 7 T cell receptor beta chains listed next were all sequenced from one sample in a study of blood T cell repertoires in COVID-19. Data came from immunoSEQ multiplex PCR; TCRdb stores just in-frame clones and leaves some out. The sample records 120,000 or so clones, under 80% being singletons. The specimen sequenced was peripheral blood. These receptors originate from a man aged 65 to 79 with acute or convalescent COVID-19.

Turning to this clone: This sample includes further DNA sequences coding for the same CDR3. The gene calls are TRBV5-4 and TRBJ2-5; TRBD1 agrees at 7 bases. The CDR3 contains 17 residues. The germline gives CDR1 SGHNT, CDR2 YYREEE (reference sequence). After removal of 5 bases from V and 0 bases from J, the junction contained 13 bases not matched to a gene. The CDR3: CASSPRPGTENQETQYF. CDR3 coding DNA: TGTGCCAGCAGTCCCCGCCCCGGGACAGAGAACCAAGAGACCCAGTACTTC.

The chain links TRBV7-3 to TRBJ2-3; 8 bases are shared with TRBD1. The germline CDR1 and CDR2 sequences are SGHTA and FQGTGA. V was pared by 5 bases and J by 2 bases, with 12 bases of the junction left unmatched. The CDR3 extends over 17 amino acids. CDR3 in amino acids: CASSTTGTGSYTDTQYF. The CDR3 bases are TGTGCCAGCAGCACCACCGGGACAGGATCCTACACAGATACGCAGTATTTT.

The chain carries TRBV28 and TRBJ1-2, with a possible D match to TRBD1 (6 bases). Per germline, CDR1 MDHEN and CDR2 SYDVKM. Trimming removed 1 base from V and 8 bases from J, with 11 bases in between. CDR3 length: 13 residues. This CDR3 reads CASSLLQGKGYTF. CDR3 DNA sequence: TGTGCCAGCAGTTTATTACAGGGTAAAGGCTACACCTTC.

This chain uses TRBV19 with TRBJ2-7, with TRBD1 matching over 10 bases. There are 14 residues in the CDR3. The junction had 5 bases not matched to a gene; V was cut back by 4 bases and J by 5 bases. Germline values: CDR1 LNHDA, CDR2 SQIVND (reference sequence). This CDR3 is CASSSRQGANEQYF. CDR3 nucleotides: TGTGCCAGTAGTAGCCGACAGGGGGCAAACGAGCAGTACTTC.

CDR3 bases: TGTGCCAGTAGTATAGTGGGAGACAGGGGACGCGAGCAGTACTTC. This translates into CASSIVGDRGREQYF. V gene TRBV19 combines with J gene TRBJ2-7; the match to TRBD1 covers 8 bases. V dropped 1 base and J dropped 6; count of bases not matched to a gene: 8. Germline CDR1 is LNHDA and CDR2 is SQIVND (reference sequence). CDR3 size: 15 residues.

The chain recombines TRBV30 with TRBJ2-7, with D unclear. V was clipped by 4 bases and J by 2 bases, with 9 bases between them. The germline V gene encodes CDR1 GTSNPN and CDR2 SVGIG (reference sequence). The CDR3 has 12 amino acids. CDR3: CAWKVLTYEQYF. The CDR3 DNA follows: TGTGCCTGGAAAGTCCTAACCTACGAGCAGTACTTC.

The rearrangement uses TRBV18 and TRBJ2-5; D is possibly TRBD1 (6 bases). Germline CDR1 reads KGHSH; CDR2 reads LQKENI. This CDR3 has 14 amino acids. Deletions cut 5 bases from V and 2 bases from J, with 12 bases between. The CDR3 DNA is TGTGCCAGCTCAGGTCTTACAGGGCAAGAGACCCAGTACTTC. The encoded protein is CASSGLTGQETQYF. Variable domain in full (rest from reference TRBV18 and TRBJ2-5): NAGVMQNPRHLVRRRGQEARLRCSPMKGHSHVYWYRQLPEEGLKFMVYLQKENIIDESGMPKERFSAEFPKEGPSILRIQQVVRGDSAAYFCASSGLTGQETQYFGPGTRLLVL.